The following is a T cell receptor (beta chain) sequence with its context. Its antigen is unidentified. TCRdb reprocessed the 5' RACE reads with MiXCR, giving one entry per CDR3 protein. The sample lists roughly 1.6 million distinct CDR3 sequences; about 32% were seen once. The CDR3 runs to 16 residues. V was clipped by 2 bases and J by 4 bases, with 16 bases between them. Germline V gene data show CDR1 as SGHVS and CDR2 as FNYEAQ. This sample stems from a study of identical twins. Study-wide points: Researchers caution that invariant MAIT and iNKT cells could partly confound zero-insertion analyses.

The chain uses TRBV7-6 and TRBJ2-3; tentative D call: TRBD2 (7 bases). Sequencing input: cord blood. The TCR comes from a newborn girl in good health. The CDR3 region is CASSLKRPGGPDTQYF. CDR3 bases: TGTGCCAGCAGCTTAAAGCGGCCGGGGGGCCCAGATACGCAGTATTTT. The full variable domain, in which reference TRBV7-6 and TRBJ2-3 provide the parts outside the CDR3, is GAGVSQSPRYKVTKRGQDVALRCDPISGHVSLYWYRQALGQGPEFLTYFNYEAQQDKSGLPNDRFSAERPEGSISTLTIQRTEQRDSAMYRCASSLKRPGGPDTQYFGPGTRLTVL.